One and the same sample provided the 28 T cell receptor beta chains below, sequenced in a study of shared clonotypes between healthy human individuals. Using immunoSEQ multiplex PCR, the repertoire was profiled, and TCRdb retains in-frame clones only, with some absent. The table records about 670,000 clones, less than 80% of them present only once. The material sequenced was memory CD4+ T cells sorted from blood. Subset reported: CD45RA-negative fraction. All receptors come from a woman between 25 and 40 years old in good health.

The V call is TRBV15, the J call TRBJ1-4, with D possibly TRBD1 on 5 matching bases. V was cut by 0 bases and J by 4 bases, with 9 bases left in between. This CDR3 is built from 15 residues. Germline V CDR1 and CDR2: LNHNV, YYDKDF (reference sequence). The CDR3 bases are TGTGCCACCAGCAGAGACAGGGTACATAATGAAAAACTGTTTTTT. It yields the protein CATSRDRVHNEKLFF. Together with reference TRBV15 and TRBJ1-4, the CDR3 gives the full variable domain: DAMVIQNPRYQVTQFGKPVTLSCSQTLNHNVMYWYQQKSSQAPKLLFHYYDKDFNNEADTPDNFQSRRPNTSFCFLDIRSPGLGDTAMYLCATSRDRVHNEKLFFGSGTQLSVL.

This clone has just one count. The chain couples TRBV7-3 to TRBJ2-2; no clear D. V lost 8 bases, J lost 1 base, and 8 bases lay in between. The CDR3 consists of 13 residues. CDR1 is SGHTA and CDR2 is FQGTGA in the germline V gene. In DNA form, the CDR3 reads TGTGCCAGCTTCAAGGGGAACACCGGGGAGCTGTTTTTT. It encodes CASFKGNTGELFF.

This clone was picked up one time. The CDR3 protein is CASSQDWRDRADGYTF. The CDR3 DNA is TGCGCCAGCAGCCAAGATTGGCGGGACAGGGCTGATGGCTACACCTTC. V and J are TRBV4-1 and TRBJ1-2; 9 bases map to TRBD1. There are 16 residues in the CDR3. Germline loops: CDR1 MGHRA, CDR2 YSYEKL. J gave up 6 bases and V 0 bases, and 8 bases lay outside the gene matches.

The rearrangement links TRBV5-1 to TRBJ2-5; TRBD2 matches 8 bases. This CDR3 region has 17 residues. CDR1 is SGHRS and CDR2 is YFSETQ in the germline V gene. With V trimmed by 3 bases and J by 5 bases, 15 bases remained unmatched. The CDR3 reads CASSWTTTSGMGETQYF. As DNA, the CDR3 is TGCGCCAGCAGCTGGACAACCACTAGCGGAATGGGGGAGACCCAGTACTTC.

This clone was seen more than once but under ten times. Other nucleotide sequences from this sample produce the same CDR3. The chain carries TRBV29-1 and TRBJ2-5, with D perhaps TRBD1 (6 bases). V lost 8 bases and J lost 2, with 12 bases in between. Germline-derived CDR1 and CDR2 are SQVTM and ANQGSEA. CDR3 length: 12 residues. The CDR3 loop is CSTRGGQETQYF. CDR3 in DNA: TGCAGCACCCGAGGGGGACAAGAGACCCAGTACTTC.

This chain joins TRBV29-1 and TRBJ2-7; D might be TRBD1 (6 bases). Germline V gene lookup returns CDR1 SQVTM and CDR2 ANQGSEA. The CDR3 length is 13 residues. Trimming pared 4 bases from V and 3 bases from J, leaving 13 bases between. CDR3 amino acids: CSVVIGQSYEQYF. CDR3 bases: TGCAGCGTTGTTATTGGACAGAGCTACGAGCAGTACTTC.

The rearrangement joins TRBV29-1 to TRBJ1-1; perhaps TRBD1 as D (6 bases). Trimming stripped 5 bases from V and 4 bases from J, with 14 bases between. The germline V gene encodes CDR1 SQVTM and CDR2 ANQGSEA. This CDR3 has 13 amino acids. CDR3 coding DNA: TGCAGCGTTACCCAGGGAGGGGGCACTGAAGCTTTCTTT. This sequence encodes CSVTQGGGTEAFF. The full variable domain, in which reference TRBV29-1 and TRBJ1-1 provide the parts outside the CDR3, is SAVISQKPSRDICQRGTSLTIQCQVDSQVTMMFWYRQQPGQSLTLIATANQGSEATYESGFVIDKFPISRPNLTFSTLTVSNMSPEDSSIYLCSVTQGGGTEAFFGQGTRLTVV.

This sequence joins TRBV6-1 and TRBJ2-7, with D perhaps matching TRBD1 (5 bases). Trimming took off 4 bases at V and 3 bases at J, with 13 bases between the two ends. Germline values: CDR1 MNHNS, CDR2 SASEGT. The CDR3 extends over 14 amino acids. The CDR3: CASSADPGNYEQYF. The CDR3 region has the DNA TGTGCCAGCAGTGCGGACCCAGGGAACTACGAGCAGTACTTC.

The chain carries TRBV28 and TRBJ1-5; TRBD1 aligns across 7 bases. J was trimmed by 11 bases and V by 6 bases; bases with no gene match: 16. Germline V gene lookup returns CDR1 MDHEN and CDR2 SYDVKM. CDR3 length: 15 amino acids. The CDR3 sequence is CASSQTGLFNEAQHF. For the CDR3, the DNA is TGTGCCAGCAGCCAGACAGGGCTGTTCAATGAGGCCCAGCATTTT.

The chain joins TRBV5-1 to TRBJ1-1; TRBD1 agrees at 8 bases. The length of the CDR3 is 13 residues. Germline V gene sequence: CDR1 SGHRS, CDR2 YFSETQ. Trimming cost V 4 bases and J 7 bases; bases outside gene matches: 6. The CDR3, as DNA: TGCGCCAGCAGCCGGAGACAGGGGAATGAAGCTTTCTTT. Protein sequence: CASSRRQGNEAFF. The whole variable domain, filled in from reference TRBV5-1 and TRBJ1-1, reads KAGVTQTPRYLIKTRGQQVTLSCSPISGHRSVSWYQQTPGQGLQFLFEYFSETQRNKGNFPGRFSGRQFSNSRSEMNVSTLELGDSALYLCASSRRQGNEAFFGQGTRLTVV.

In its sample, this clone was seen a few times. The rearrangement uses TRBV15 and TRBJ1-1; TRBD1 is a possible D gene (5 bases). In germline, CDR1 is LNHNV, CDR2 YYDKDF (reference sequence). The CDR3 runs to 16 residues. The ends were cut back, 1 base at V and 0 bases at J, with 12 bases in the middle. CDR3 DNA sequence: TGTGCCACCAGCAGAGGGGGGATCTCCATGAACACTGAAGCTTTCTTT. Protein: CATSRGGISMNTEAFF.

The V call is TRBV19, the J call TRBJ1-5, with TRBD1 as a possible D gene (5 bases). The length of the CDR3 is 15 residues. V was shortened by 6 bases and J by 2 bases, with 14 bases between the two germline ends. Germline CDR1 and CDR2: LNHDA and SQIVND (reference sequence). The CDR3 reads CASSNNRIGNQPQHF. The CDR3 DNA reads TGTGCCAGTAGCAATAACAGGATTGGCAATCAGCCCCAGCATTTT.

The chain has TRBV29-1 and TRBJ1-1; D gene unclear. V was cut by 2 bases and J by 3 bases, with 13 bases left in between. Germline V CDR1 and CDR2: SQVTM, ANQGSEA. There are 14 residues in the CDR3. CDR3 in DNA: TGCAGCGTTGAACGTAGGGTTGCGGACACTGAAGCTTTCTTT. This translates into CSVERRVADTEAFF. Full variable domain (missing parts from reference TRBV29-1 and TRBJ1-1): SAVISQKPSRDICQRGTSLTIQCQVDSQVTMMFWYRQQPGQSLTLIATANQGSEATYESGFVIDKFPISRPNLTFSTLTVSNMSPEDSSIYLCSVERRVADTEAFFGQGTRLTVV.

This clone was seen a few times. This chain connects TRBV7-9 to TRBJ1-4; 7 positions agree with TRBD1. The germline V gene has CDR1 SEHNR and CDR2 FQNEAQ (reference sequence). V lost 5 bases, J lost 4 bases, and 7 bases stayed unmatched. The CDR3 contains 15 residues. The CDR3 spells CASSLPGQYNEKLFF. In DNA, the CDR3 is TGTGCCAGCAGCCTTCCGGGACAGTATAATGAAAAACTGTTTTTT. Variable domain in full (rest from reference TRBV7-9 and TRBJ1-4): DTGVSQNPRHKITKRGQNVTFRCDPISEHNRLYWYRQTLGQGPEFLTYFQNEAQLEKSRLLSDRFSAERPKGSFSTLEIQRTEQGDSAMYLCASSLPGQYNEKLFFGSGTQLSVL.

This clone was recorded once. The rearrangement uses TRBV6-5 and TRBJ2-7, with 9 bases identical to TRBD1. The V and J ends lost 6 bases and 6 bases, in that order; junction bases with no gene match: 12. This CDR3 region has 15 residues. In germline, CDR1 is MNHEY, CDR2 SVGAGI. The chain's CDR3 is CASRPGGQGLVEQYF. The DNA for the CDR3 is TGTGCCAGCAGACCTGGCGGACAGGGGTTGGTCGAGCAGTACTTC.

The sample holds one count of this clone. Other DNA sequences in the sample encode the same CDR3. As DNA, the CDR3 is TGTGCCAGCAGCCTGACTAGCGTACGCACAGATACGCAGTATTTT. This gives the protein CASSLTSVRTDTQYF. This chain links TRBV7-9 with TRBJ2-3; TRBD2 aligns across 8 bases. CDR1 and CDR2 from the germline V gene are SEHNR and FQNEAQ (reference sequence). This CDR3 region has 15 residues. After removal of 5 bases from V and 1 base from J, the junction contained 5 bases not matched to a gene.

This clone has just a few counts. The DNA of the CDR3 is TGCGCCAGCAGCTTGGGGGGTTTGAGCTCCTACGAGCAGTACTTC. Protein sequence: CASSLGGLSSYEQYF. The chain has TRBV5-1 and TRBJ2-7, with D uncertain. Germline CDR1 and CDR2: SGHRS and YFSETQ. V lost 0 bases to trimming and J lost 0 bases, with 10 bases between them. This CDR3 spans 15 amino acids.

The chain links TRBV18 to TRBJ2-6, with D perhaps matching TRBD1 (7 bases). This CDR3 region has 17 residues. Germline CDR1 is KGHSH and CDR2 is LQKENI. The germline V and J ends were trimmed by 0 bases and 2 bases, with 11 bases remaining between them. CDR3 sequence (DNA): TGTGCCAGCTCACCACCGGGGGGACAGACTGGGGCCAACGTCCTGACTTTC. This encodes CASSPPGGQTGANVLTF. The full variable domain, with the rest looked up from reference TRBV18 and TRBJ2-6, is NAGVMQNPRHLVRRRGQEARLRCSPMKGHSHVYWYRQLPEEGLKFMVYLQKENIIDESGMPKERFSAEFPKEGPSILRIQQVVRGDSAAYFCASSPPGGQTGANVLTFGAGSRLTVL.

This rearrangement joins TRBV28 to TRBJ2-2; 9 bases match TRBD2. V trimming: 4 bases; J trimming: 0 bases; junction bases outside the gene matches: 6. This CDR3 region has 17 residues. Germline lookup yields CDR1 MDHEN and CDR2 SYDVKM. CDR3 protein: CASSSLAGLANTGELFF. For the CDR3, the DNA is TGTGCCAGCAGTTCGCTAGCGGGGCTAGCGAACACCGGGGAGCTGTTTTTT.

The chain joins TRBV27 to TRBJ2-7; D is possibly TRBD2 (5 bases). Looked up from germline, CDR1 is MNHEY and CDR2 is SMNVEV (reference sequence). This CDR3 comprises 12 residues. V dropped 4 bases and J dropped 3 bases, with 7 bases sitting between them. Here the CDR3 DNA reads TGTGCCAGCAGTTCACTAGGCTACGAGCAGTACTTC. Translation gives CASSSLGYEQYF.

The V call is TRBV7-9, the J call TRBJ1-1; D gene uncertain. V was pared by 6 bases and J by 0 bases, with 11 bases between. CDR1 and CDR2 from the germline V gene are SEHNR and FQNEAQ (reference sequence). The CDR3 is 14 residues long. CDR3 amino acids: CASRRTKMNTEAFF. The CDR3 nucleotides read TGTGCCAGCAGACGTACGAAAATGAACACTGAAGCTTTCTTT.

The chain is built from TRBV30 and TRBJ2-2; 7 nucleotides align to TRBD1. The germline CDR1 and CDR2 sequences are GTSNPN and SVGIG (reference sequence). J was trimmed by 4 bases and V by 2 bases; bases with no gene match: 10. The CDR3 has 16 amino acids. In DNA, the CDR3 is TGTGCCTGGAGTTCGGACAGGATCTACTTCACCGGGGAGCTGTTTTTT. Its protein product is CAWSSDRIYFTGELFF. The full variable domain, its missing parts supplied by reference TRBV30 and TRBJ2-2, is SQTIHQWPATLVQPVGSPLSLECTVEGTSNPNLYWYRQAAGRGLQLLFYSVGIGQISSEVPQNLSASRPQDRQFILSSKKLLLSDSGFYLCAWSSDRIYFTGELFFGEGSRLTVL.

The gene calls are TRBV7-7 and TRBJ2-7; 10 bases align to TRBD1. The CDR3 spans 14 residues. CDR1 SSHAT and CDR2 FNYEAQ come from the germline V gene (reference sequence). V lost 8 bases, J lost 5 bases, and 9 bases stayed unmatched. The DNA of the CDR3 is TGTGCCAGCGCTCGAGGGACAGGGGCGGACGAGCAGTACTTC. Translating gives CASARGTGADEQYF.

The chain is built from TRBV30 and TRBJ2-1, with 12 bases fitting TRBD2. The CDR3 consists of 15 residues. Germline V gives CDR1 GTSNPN, CDR2 SVGIG (reference sequence). The V segment lost 2 bases and the J segment 2 bases; nucleotides outside the gene matches: 1. The CDR3: CAWSRLAGAYNEQFF. CDR3 nucleotides: TGTGCCTGGAGTAGACTAGCGGGAGCCTACAATGAGCAGTTCTTC.

The CDR3 protein is CASSNLAGVGSQYF. CDR3 nucleotides: TGTGCCAGTAGTAATCTAGCGGGAGTTGGTTCGCAGTATTTT. The chain uses TRBV19 and TRBJ2-3, with TRBD2 identical over 10 bases. The CDR3 extends over 14 amino acids. Germline CDR1 is LNHDA and CDR2 is SQIVND (reference sequence). Unmatched junction bases numbered 8, after V lost 4 bases and J lost 10 bases.

This chain joins TRBV11-3 and TRBJ2-3; D is undetermined. Trimming cost V 1 base and J 2 bases, with 4 bases left between them. This CDR3 spans 13 amino acids. Germline V gene data show CDR1 as SGHNT and CDR2 as YENEEA. This chain's CDR3 is CASSLAFTDTQYF. CDR3 sequence (DNA): TGTGCCAGCAGCTTAGCTTTCACAGATACGCAGTATTTT.

This clone has only a few counts. The gene calls are TRBV5-1 and TRBJ2-7; TRBD2 matches at 8 bases. Germline V CDR1 and CDR2: SGHRS, YFSETQ. The J segment lost 5 bases and the V segment lost 3 bases, leaving 10 bases of the junction unmatched. This CDR3 comprises 15 residues. CDR3 residues: CASSYTSGGHHEQYF. CDR3 sequence (DNA): TGCGCCAGCAGCTATACATCGGGGGGGCACCACGAGCAGTACTTC.

This clone was detected a few times. The chain recombines TRBV7-6 with TRBJ2-5; D may be TRBD1 or TRBD2 (5 bases each). Trimming removed 5 bases from V and 3 bases from J, with 16 bases in between. The CDR3 extends over 15 amino acids. Per the germline V gene, CDR1 is SGHVS and CDR2 is FNYEAQ. The DNA of the CDR3 is TGTGCCAGCAGCCGAAATGAGGGACGGAAAGAGACCCAGTACTTC. It encodes CASSRNEGRKETQYF.